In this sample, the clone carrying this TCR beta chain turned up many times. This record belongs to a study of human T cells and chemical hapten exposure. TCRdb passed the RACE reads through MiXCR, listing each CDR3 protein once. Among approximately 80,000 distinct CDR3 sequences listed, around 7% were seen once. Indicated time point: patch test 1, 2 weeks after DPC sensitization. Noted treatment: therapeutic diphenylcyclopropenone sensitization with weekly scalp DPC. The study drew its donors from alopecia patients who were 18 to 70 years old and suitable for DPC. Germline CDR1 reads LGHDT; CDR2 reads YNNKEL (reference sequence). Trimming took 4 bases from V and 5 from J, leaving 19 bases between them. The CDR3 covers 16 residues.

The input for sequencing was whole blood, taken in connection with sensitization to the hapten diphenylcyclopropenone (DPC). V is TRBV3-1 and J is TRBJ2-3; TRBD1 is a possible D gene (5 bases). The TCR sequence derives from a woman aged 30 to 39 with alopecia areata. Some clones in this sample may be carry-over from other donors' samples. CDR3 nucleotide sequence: TGTGCCAGCAGCCCCTTTGGGCAGGGATATGGAGATACGCAGTATTTT. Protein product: CASSPFGQGYGDTQYF.